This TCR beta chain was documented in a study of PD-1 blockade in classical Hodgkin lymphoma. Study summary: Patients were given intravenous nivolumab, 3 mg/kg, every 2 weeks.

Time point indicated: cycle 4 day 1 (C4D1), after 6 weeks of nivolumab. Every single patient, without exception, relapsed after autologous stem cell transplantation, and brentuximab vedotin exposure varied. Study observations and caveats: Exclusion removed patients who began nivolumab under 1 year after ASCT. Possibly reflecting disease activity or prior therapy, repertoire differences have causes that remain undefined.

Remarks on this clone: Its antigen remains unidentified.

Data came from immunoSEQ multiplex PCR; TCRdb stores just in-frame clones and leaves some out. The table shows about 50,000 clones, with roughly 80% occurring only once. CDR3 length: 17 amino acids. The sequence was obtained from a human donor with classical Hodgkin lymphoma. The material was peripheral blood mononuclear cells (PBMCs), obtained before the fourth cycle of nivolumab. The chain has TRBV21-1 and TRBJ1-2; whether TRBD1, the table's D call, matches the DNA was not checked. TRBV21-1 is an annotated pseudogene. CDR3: CASSHRPRDRVNYGYTF. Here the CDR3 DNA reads TGTGCCAGCAGCCACCGCCCGAGGGACAGGGTTAACTATGGCTACACCTTC.